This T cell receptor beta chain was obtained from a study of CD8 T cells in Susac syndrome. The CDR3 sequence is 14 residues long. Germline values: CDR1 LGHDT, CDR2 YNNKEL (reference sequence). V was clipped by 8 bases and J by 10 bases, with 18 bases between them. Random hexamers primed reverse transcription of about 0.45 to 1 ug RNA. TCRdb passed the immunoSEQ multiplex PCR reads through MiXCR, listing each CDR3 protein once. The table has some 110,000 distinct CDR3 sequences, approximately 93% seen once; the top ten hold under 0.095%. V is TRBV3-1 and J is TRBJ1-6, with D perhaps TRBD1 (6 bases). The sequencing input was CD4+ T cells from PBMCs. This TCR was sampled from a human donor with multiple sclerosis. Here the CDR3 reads CASSPQHQGSPLHF. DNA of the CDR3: TGTGCCAGCTCCCCCCAGCACCAGGGGTCACCCCTCCACTTT.